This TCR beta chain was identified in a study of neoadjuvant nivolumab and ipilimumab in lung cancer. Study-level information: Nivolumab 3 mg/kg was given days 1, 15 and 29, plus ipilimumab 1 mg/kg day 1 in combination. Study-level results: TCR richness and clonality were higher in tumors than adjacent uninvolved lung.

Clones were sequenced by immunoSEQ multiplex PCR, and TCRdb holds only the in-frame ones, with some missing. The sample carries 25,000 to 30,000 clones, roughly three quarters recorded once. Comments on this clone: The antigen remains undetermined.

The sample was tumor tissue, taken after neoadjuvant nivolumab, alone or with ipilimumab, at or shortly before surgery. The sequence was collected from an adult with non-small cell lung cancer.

The CDR3 DNA reads TGTGCCAGCAGCCAAGACCGGATAACTGAAGCTTTCTTT. This encodes CASSQDRITEAFF. The V call is TRBV14, the J call TRBJ1-1, with D unclear. This CDR3 comprises 13 residues. Trimming removed 0 bases at V and 5 bases at J, with 7 bases between. Germline lookup yields CDR1 SGHDN and CDR2 FVKESK.